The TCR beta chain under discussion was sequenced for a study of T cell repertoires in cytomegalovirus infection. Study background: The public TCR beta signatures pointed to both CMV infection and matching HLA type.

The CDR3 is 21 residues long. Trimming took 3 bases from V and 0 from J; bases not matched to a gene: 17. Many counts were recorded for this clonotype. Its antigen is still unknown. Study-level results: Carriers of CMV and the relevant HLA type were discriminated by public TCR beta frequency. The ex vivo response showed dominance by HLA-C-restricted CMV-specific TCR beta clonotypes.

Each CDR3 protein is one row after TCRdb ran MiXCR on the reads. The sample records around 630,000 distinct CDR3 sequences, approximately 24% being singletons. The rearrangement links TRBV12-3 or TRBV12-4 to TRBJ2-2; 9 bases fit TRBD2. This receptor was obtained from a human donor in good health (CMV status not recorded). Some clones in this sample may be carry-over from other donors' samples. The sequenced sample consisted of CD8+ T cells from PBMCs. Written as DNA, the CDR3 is TGTGCCAGCAGTTTTTCCTTAGTTGCTAGCGGGATCTACACGAACACCGGGGAGCTGTTTTTT. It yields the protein CASSFSLVASGIYTNTGELFF.